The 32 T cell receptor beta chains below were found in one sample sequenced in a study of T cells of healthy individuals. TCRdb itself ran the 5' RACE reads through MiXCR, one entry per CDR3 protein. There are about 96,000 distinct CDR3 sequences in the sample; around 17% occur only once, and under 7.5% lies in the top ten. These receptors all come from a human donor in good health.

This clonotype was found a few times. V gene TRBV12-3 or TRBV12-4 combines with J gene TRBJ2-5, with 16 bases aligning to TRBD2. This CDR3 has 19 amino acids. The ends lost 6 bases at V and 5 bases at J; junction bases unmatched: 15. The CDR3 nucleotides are TGTGCCAGCAGAGGATATCCGGGACTAGCGGGAGGGCCAAGTGAGACCCAGTACTTC. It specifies CASRGYPGLAGGPSETQYF.

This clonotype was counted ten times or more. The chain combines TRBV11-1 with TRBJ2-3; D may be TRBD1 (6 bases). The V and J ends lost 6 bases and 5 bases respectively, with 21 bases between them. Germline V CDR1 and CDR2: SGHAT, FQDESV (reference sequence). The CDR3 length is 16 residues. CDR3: CASSSSPHRVGDTQYF. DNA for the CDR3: TGTGCCAGCAGTTCTTCCCCTCACAGGGTTGGAGATACGCAGTATTTT.

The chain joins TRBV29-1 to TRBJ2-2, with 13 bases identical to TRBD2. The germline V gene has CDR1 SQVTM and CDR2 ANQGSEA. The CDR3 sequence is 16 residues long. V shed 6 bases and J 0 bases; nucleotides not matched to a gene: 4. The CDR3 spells CSVRTSGSANTGELFF. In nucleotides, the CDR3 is TGCAGCGTCCGGACTAGCGGGAGTGCGAACACCGGGGAGCTGTTTTTT.

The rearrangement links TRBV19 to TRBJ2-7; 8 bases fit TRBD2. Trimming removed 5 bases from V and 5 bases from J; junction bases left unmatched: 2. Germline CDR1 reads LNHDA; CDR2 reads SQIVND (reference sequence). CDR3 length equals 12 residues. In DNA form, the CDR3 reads TGTGCCAGTAGTGGACTAGCCGACGAGCAGTACTTC. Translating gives CASSGLADEQYF.

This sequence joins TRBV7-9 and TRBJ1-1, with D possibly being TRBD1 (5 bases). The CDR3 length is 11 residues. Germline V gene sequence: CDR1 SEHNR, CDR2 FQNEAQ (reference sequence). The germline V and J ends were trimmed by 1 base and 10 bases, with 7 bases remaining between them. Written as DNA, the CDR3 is TGTGCCAGCAGCTTAGGGGGGAGAGCTTTCTTT. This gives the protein CASSLGGRAFF.

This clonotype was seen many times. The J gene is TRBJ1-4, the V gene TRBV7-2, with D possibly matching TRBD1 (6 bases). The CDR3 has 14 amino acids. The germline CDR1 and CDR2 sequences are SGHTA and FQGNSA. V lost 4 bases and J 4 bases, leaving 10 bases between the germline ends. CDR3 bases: TGTGCCAGCAGCTCTACAGGGAGTAATGAAAAACTGTTTTTT. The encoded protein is CASSSTGSNEKLFF.

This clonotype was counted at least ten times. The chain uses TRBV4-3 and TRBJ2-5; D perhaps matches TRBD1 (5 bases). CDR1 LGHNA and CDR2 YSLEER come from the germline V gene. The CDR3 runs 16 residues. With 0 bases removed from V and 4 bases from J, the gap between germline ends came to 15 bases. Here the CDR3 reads CASSQDMVDIGETQYF. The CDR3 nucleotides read TGCGCCAGCAGCCAAGATATGGTGGACATAGGAGAGACCCAGTACTTC.

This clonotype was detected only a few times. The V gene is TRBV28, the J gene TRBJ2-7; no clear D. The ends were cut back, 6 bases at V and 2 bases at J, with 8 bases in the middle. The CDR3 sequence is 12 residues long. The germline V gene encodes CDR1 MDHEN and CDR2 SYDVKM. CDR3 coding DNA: TGTGCCAGCAGCGCGACGGCCTACGAGCAGTACTTC. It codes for CASSATAYEQYF. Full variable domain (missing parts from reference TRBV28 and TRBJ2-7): DVKVTQSSRYLVKRTGEKVFLECVQDMDHENMFWYRQDPGLGLRLIYFSYDVKMKEKGDIPEGYSVSREKKERFSLILESASTNQTSMYLCASSATAYEQYFGPGTRLTVT.

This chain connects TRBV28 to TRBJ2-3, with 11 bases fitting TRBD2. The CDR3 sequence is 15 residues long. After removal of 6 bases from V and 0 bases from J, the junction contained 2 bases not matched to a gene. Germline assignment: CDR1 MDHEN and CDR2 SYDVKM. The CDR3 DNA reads TGTGCCAGCAGCTTAGCGGGAGGGAGCACAGATACGCAGTATTTT. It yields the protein CASSLAGGSTDTQYF.

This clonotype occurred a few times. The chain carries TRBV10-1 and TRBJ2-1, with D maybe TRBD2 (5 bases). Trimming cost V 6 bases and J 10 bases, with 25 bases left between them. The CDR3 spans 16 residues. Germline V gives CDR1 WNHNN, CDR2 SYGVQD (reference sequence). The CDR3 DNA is TGCGCCAGCAGCACCGGTCAATCTCCTAGGCGGGCCGAGCAGTTCTTC. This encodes CASSTGQSPRRAEQFF.

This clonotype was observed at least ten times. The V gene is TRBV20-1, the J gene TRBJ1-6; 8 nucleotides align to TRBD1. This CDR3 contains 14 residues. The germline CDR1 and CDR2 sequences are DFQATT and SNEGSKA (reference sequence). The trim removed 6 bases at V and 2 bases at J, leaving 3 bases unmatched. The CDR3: CSAPTGAYNSPLHF. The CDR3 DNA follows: TGCAGTGCGCCGACAGGGGCCTATAATTCACCCCTCCACTTT.

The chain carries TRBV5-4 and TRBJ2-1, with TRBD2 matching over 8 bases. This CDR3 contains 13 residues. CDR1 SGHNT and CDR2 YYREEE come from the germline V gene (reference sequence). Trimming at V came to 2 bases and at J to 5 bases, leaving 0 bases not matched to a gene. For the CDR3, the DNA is TGTGCCAGCAGCTTCGGGAGGGACAATGAGCAGTTCTTC. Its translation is CASSFGRDNEQFF.

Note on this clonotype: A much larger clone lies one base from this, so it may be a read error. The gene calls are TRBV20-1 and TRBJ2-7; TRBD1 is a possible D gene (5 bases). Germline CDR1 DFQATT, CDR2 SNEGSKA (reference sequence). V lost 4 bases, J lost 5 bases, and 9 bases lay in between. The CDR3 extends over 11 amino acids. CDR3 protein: CSANRGHEQYF. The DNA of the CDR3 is TGCAGTGCTAATAGGGGCCACGAGCAGTACTTC.

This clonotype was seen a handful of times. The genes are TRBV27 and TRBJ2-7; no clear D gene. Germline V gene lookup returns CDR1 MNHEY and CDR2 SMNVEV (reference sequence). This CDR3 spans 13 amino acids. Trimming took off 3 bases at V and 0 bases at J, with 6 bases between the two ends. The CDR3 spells CASSFSSSYEQYF. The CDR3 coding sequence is TGTGCCAGCAGTTTCTCGAGCTCCTACGAGCAGTACTTC.

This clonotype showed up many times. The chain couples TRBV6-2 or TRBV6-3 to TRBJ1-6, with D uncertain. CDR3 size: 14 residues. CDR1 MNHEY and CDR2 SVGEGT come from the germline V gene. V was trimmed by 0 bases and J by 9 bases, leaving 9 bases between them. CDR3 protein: CASSYSDLISPLHF. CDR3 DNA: TGTGCCAGCAGTTACTCGGACCTCATTTCACCCCTCCACTTT.

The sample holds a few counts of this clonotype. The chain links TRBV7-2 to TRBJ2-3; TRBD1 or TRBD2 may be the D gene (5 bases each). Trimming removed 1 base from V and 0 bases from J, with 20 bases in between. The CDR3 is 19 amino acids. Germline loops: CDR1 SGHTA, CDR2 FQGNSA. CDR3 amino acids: CASSLVPAGSSTSTDTQYF. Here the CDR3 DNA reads TGTGCCAGCAGCTTAGTGCCCGCAGGGAGTTCAACGAGCACAGATACGCAGTATTTT. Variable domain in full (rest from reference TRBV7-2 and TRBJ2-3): GAGVSQSPSNKVTEKGKDVELRCDPISGHTALYWYRQSLGQGLEFLIYFQGNSAPDKSGLPSDRFSAERTGGSVSTLTIQRTQQEDSAVYLCASSLVPAGSSTSTDTQYFGPGTRLTVL.

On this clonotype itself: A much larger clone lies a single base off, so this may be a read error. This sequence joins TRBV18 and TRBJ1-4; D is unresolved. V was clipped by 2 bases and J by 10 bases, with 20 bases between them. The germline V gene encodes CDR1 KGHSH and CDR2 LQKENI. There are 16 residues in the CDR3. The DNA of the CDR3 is TGTGCCAGCTCACCAGGGGTAGATGGCGGCGATGGAAAACTGTTTTTT. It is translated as CASSPGVDGGDGKLFF.

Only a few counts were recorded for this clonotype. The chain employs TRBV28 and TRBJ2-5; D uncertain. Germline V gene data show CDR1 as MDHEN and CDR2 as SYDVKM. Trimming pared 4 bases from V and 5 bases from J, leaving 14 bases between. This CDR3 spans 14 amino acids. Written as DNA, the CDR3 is TGTGCCAGCAGTTCCCTAGTCGTAGGGGAGACCCAGTACTTC. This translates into CASSSLVVGETQYF.

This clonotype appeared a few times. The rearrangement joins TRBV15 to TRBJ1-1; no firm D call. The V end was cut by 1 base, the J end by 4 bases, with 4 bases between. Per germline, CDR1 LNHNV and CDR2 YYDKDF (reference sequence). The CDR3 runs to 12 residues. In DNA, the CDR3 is TGTGCCACCAGCAGAGGTTTCACTGAAGCTTTCTTT. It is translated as CATSRGFTEAFF.

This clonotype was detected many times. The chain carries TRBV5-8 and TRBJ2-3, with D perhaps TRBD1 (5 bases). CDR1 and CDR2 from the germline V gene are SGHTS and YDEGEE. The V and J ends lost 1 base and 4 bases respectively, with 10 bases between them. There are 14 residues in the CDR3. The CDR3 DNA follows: TGTGCCAGCAGCTTGCAGGGTGAGGCAGATACGCAGTATTTT. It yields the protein CASSLQGEADTQYF. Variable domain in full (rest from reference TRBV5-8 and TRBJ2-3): EAGVTQSPTHLIKTRGQQATLRCSPISGHTSVYWYQQALGLGLQFLLWYDEGEERNRGNFPPRFSGRQFPNYSSELNVNALELEDSALYLCASSLQGEADTQYFGPGTRLTVL.

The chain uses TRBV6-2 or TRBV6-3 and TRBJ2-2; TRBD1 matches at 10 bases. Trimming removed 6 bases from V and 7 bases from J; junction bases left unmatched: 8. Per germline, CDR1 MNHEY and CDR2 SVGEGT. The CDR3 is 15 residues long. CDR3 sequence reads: CASSPGTGAFGELFF. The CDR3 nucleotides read TGTGCCAGCAGCCCCGGGACAGGGGCCTTCGGGGAGCTGTTTTTT.

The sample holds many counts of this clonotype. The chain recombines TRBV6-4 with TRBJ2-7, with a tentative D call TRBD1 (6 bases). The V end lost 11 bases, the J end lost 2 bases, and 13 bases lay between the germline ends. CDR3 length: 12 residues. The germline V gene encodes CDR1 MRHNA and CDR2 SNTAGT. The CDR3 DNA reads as TGTGCCCGCCGGGACACCGCCTACGAGCAGTACTTC. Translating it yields CARRDTAYEQYF.

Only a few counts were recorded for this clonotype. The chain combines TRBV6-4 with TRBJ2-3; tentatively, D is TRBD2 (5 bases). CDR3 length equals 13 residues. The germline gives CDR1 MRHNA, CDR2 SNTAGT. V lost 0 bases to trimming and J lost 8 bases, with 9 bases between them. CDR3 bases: TGTGCCAGCAGTGACTCGGACTCCACTACGCAGTATTTT. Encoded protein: CASSDSDSTTQYF.

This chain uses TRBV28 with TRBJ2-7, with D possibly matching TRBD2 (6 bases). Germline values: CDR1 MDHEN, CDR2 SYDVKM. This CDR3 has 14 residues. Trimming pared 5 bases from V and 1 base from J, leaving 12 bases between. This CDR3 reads CASSPGLFSYEQYF. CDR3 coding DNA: TGTGCCAGCAGTCCGGGACTCTTTTCCTACGAGCAGTACTTC.

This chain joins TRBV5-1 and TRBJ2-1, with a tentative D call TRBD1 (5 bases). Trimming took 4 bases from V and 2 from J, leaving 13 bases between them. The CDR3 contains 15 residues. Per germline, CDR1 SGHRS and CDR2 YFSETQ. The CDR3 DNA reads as TGCGCCAGCAGCCCTGCCCTGACAGCCTACAATGAGCAGTTCTTC. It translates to CASSPALTAYNEQFF. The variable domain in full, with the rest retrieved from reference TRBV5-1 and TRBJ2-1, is KAGVTQTPRYLIKTRGQQVTLSCSPISGHRSVSWYQQTPGQGLQFLFEYFSETQRNKGNFPGRFSGRQFSNSRSEMNVSTLELGDSALYLCASSPALTAYNEQFFGPGTRLTVL.

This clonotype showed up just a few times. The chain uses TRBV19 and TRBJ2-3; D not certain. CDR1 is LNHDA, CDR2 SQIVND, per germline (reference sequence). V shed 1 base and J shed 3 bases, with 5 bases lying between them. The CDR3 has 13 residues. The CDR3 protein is CASSIAQTDTQYF. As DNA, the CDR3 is TGTGCCAGTAGTATAGCTCAAACAGATACGCAGTATTTT.

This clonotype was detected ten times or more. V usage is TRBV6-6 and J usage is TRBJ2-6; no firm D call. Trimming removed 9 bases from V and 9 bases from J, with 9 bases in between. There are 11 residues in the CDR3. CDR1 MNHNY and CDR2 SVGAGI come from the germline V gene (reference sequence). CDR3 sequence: CASLKGNVLTF. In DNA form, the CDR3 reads TGTGCCAGTTTAAAAGGCAACGTCCTGACTTTC.

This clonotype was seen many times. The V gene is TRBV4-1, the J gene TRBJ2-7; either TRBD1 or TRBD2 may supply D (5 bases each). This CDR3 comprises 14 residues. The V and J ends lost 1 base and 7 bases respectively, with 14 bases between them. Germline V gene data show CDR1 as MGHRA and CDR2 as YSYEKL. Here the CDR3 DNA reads TGCGCCAGCAGCCAAGGTCTCGGGACCGGTGAGCAGTACTTC. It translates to CASSQGLGTGEQYF.

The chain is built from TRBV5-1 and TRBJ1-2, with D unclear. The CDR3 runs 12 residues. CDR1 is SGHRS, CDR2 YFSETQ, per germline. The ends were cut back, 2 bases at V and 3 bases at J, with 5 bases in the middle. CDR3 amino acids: CASSFNDYGYTF. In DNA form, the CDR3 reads TGCGCCAGCAGCTTCAACGACTATGGCTACACCTTC.

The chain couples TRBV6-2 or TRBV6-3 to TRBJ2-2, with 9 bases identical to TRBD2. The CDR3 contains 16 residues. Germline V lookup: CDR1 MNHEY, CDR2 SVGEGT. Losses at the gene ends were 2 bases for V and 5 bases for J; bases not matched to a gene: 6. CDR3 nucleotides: TGTGCCAGCAGTTACCAGCCTAGCGGGGTTACCGGGGAGCTGTTTTTT. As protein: CASSYQPSGVTGELFF.

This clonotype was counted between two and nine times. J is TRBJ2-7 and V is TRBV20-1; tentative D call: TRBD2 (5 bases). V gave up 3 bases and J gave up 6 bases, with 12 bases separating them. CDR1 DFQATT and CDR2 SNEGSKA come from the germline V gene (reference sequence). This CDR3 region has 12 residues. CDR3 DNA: TGCAGTGCTAGTTACAGTCGGGGCGAGCAGTACTTC. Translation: CSASYSRGEQYF.

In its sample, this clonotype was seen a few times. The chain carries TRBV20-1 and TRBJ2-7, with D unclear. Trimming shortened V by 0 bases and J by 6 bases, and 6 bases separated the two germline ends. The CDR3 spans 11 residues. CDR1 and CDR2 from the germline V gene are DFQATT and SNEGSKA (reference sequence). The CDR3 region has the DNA TGCAGTGCTAGAGAACGGCTCGAGCAGTACTTC. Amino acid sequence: CSARERLEQYF.